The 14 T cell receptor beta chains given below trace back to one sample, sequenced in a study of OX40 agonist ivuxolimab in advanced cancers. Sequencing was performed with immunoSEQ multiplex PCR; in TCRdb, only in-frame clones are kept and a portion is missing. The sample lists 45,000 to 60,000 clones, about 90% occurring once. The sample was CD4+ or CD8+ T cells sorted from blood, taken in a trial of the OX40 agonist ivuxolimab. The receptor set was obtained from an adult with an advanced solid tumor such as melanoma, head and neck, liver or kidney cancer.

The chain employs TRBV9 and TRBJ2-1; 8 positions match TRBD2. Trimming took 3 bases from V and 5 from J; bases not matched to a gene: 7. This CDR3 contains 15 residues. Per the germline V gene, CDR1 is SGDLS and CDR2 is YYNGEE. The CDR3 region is CASSAPGLGHNEQFF. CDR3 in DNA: TGTGCCAGCAGCGCCCCGGGACTAGGACACAATGAGCAGTTCTTC.

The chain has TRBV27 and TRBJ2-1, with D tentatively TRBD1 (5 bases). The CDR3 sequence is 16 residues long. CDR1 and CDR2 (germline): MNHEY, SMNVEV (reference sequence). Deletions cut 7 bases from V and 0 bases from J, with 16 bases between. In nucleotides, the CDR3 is TGTGCCAGCACTTCAGGGCAATCGCTCTCCTACAATGAGCAGTTCTTC. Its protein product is CASTSGQSLSYNEQFF.

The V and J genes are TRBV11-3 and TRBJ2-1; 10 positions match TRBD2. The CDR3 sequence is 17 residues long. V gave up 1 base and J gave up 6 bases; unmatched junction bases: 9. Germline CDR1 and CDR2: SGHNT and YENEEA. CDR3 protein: CASSLGTTSGSVNEQFF. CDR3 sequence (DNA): TGTGCCAGCAGCTTAGGGACGACTAGCGGGTCAGTCAATGAGCAGTTCTTC.

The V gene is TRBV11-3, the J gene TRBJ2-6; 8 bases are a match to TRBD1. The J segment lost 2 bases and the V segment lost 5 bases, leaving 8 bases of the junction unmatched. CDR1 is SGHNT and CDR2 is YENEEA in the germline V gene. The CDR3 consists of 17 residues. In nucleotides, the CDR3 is TGTGCCAGCAGCGCGGGGACAGGTAGAACTGGGGCCAACGTCCTGACTTTC. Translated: CASSAGTGRTGANVLTF.

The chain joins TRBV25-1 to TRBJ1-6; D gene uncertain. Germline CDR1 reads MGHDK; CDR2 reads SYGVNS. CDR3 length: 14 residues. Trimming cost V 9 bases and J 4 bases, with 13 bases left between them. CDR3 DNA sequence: TGTGCCAGTGGGCACAGCCCTTATAATTCACCCCTCCACTTT. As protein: CASGHSPYNSPLHF.

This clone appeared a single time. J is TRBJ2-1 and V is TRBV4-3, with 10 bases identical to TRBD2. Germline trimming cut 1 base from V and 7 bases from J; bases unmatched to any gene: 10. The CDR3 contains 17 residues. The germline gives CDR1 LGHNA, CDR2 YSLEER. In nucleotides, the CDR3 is TGCGCCAGCAGCCAAGCCAGAGCGGGAGGGCCGGGTAATGAGCAGTTCTTC. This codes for CASSQARAGGPGNEQFF.

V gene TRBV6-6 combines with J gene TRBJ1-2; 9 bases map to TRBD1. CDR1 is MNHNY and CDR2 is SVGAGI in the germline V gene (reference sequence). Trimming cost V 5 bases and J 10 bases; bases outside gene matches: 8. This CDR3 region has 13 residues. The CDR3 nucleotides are TGTGCCAGCAGTGGGGGGACAGGGTTGCCCTACACCTTC. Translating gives CASSGGTGLPYTF.

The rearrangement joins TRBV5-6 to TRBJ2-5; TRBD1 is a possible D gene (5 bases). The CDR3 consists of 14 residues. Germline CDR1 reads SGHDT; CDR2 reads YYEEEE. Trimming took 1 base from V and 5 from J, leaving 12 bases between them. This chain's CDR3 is CASSLRQLVETQYF. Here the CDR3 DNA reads TGTGCCAGCAGCTTGAGACAGTTAGTGGAGACCCAGTACTTC.

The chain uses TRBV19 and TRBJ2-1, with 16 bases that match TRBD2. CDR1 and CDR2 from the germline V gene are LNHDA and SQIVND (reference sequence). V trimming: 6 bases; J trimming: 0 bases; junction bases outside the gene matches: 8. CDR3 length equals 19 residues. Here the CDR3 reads CASRRGLAGGPSSYNEQFF. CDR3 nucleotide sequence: TGTGCCAGTAGAAGGGGACTAGCGGGAGGGCCGAGCTCCTACAATGAGCAGTTCTTC.

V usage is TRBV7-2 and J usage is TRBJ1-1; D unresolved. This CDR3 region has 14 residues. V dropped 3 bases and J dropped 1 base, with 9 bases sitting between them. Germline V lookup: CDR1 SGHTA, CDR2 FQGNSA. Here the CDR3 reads CASSFSHKNTEAFF. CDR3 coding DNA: TGTGCCAGCAGCTTCTCCCATAAGAACACTGAAGCTTTCTTT.

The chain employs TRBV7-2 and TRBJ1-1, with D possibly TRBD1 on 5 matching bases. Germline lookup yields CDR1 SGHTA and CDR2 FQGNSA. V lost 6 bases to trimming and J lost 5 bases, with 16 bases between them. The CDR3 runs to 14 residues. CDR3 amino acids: CASSLGGGVTEAFF. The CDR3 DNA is TGTGCCAGCAGTCTCGGTGGGGGGGTTACTGAAGCTTTCTTT.

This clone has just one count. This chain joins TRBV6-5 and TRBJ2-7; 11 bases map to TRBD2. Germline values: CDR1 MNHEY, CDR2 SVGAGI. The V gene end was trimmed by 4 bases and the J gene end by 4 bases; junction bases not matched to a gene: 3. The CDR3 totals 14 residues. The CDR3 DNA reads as TGTGCCAGCAGTTCGTCTAGCGGGAGGTACGAGCAGTACTTC. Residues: CASSSSSGRYEQYF.

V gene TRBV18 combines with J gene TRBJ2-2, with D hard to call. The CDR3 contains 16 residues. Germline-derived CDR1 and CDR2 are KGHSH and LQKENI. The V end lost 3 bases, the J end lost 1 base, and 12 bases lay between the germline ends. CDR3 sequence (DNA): TGTGCCAGCTCACCTCTGAACTCGGTGAACACCGGGGAGCTGTTTTTT. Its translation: CASSPLNSVNTGELFF.

The CDR3 DNA follows: TGTGCCAGCAGCCCAGGGGGACAGGGGGCACTCCGAAGCAATCAGCCCCAGCATTTT. Its translation: CASSPGGQGALRSNQPQHF. The V and J genes are TRBV7-3 and TRBJ1-5; 12 bases are a match to TRBD1. This CDR3 is built from 19 residues. V shed 5 bases, J shed 1 base, and the junction held 12 bases outside the gene matches. Germline V gene lookup returns CDR1 SGHTA and CDR2 FQGTGA.